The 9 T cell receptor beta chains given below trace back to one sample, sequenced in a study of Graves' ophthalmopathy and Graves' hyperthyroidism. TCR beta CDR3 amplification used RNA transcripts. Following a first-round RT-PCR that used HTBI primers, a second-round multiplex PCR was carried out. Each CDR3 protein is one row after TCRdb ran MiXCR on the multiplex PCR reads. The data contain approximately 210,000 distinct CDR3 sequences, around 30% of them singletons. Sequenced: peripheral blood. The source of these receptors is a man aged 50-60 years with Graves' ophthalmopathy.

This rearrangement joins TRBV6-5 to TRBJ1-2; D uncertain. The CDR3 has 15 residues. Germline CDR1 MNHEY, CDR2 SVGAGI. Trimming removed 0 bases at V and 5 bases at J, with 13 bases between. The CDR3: CASSYSGPGGYGYTF. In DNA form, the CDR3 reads TGTGCCAGCAGTTACTCGGGTCCGGGAGGGTATGGCTACACCTTC.

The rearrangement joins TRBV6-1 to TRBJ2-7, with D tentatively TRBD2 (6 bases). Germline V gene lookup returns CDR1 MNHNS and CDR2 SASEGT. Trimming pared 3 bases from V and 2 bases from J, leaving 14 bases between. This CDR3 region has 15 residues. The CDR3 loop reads CASSEQGLNPYEQYF. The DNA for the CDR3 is TGTGCCAGCAGTGAGCAGGGACTTAACCCCTACGAGCAGTACTTC.

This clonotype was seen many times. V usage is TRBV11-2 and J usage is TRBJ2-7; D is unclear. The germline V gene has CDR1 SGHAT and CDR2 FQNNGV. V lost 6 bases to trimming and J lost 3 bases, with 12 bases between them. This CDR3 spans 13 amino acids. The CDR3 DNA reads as TGTGCCAGCAGTCGACTCCGGATCTACGAGCAGTACTTC. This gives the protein CASSRLRIYEQYF. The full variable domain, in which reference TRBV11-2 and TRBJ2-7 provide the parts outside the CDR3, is EAGVAQSPRYKIIEKRQSVAFWCNPISGHATLYWYQQILGQGPKLLIQFQNNGVVDDSQLPKDRFSAERLKGVDSTLKIQPAKLEDSAVYLCASSRLRIYEQYFGPGTRLTVT.

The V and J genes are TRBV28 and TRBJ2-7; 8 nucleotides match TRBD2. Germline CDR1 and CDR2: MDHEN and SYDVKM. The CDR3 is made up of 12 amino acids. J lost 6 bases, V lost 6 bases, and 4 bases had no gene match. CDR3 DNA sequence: TGTGCCAGCAGAGGAGCGGGAGCCGAGCAGTACTTC. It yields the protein CASRGAGAEQYF.

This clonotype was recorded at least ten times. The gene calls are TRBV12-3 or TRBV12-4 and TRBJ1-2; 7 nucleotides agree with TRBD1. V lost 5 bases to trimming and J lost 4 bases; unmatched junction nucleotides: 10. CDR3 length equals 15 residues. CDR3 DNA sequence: TGTGCCAGCAGTCGCGTCCGGGACAGTATCTATGGCTACACCTTC. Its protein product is CASSRVRDSIYGYTF.

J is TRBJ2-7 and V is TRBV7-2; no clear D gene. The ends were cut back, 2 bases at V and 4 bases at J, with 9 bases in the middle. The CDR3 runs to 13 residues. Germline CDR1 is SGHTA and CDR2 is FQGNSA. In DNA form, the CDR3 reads TGTGCCAGCAGCTTATCGCGGCCTTACGAGCAGTACTTC. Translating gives CASSLSRPYEQYF.

The CDR3 sequence is CSAGIGVSNQPQHF. The CDR3 DNA follows: TGCAGTGCTGGCATCGGGGTTAGCAATCAGCCCCAGCATTTT. The rearrangement joins TRBV20-1 to TRBJ1-5; D is undetermined. CDR1 and CDR2 (germline): DFQATT, SNEGSKA (reference sequence). The CDR3 covers 14 residues. V lost 5 bases, J lost 0 bases, and 11 bases lay in between.

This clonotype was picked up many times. CDR3 coding DNA: TGCGCCAGCAGCATGGGACAGGGGGCCTACGAGCAGTACTTC. Translation gives CASSMGQGAYEQYF. The chain has TRBV5-1 and TRBJ2-7, with 11 bases lining up with TRBD1. Trimming removed 4 bases from V and 2 bases from J; junction bases left unmatched: 2. Germline loops: CDR1 SGHRS, CDR2 YFSETQ. This CDR3 has 14 amino acids.

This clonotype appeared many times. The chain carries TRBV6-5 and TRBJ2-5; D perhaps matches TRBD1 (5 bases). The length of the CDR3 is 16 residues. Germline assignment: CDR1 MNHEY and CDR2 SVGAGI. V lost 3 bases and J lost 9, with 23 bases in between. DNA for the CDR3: TGTGCCAGCAGTTATGATAGGGCGCTCAGGGTTTATGCCCAGTACTTC. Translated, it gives CASSYDRALRVYAQYF.